These 13 T cell receptor beta chains were sequenced from one sample in a study of PD-1 blockade in classical Hodgkin lymphoma. Generated by immunoSEQ multiplex PCR, the TCRdb table keeps only in-frame clones and is missing some. The sample lists 55,000 to 80,000 clones; more than 85% were seen once. Each of the patients experienced relapse following autologous stem cell transplantation, and their brentuximab vedotin exposure differed. The material sequenced was peripheral blood mononuclear cells (PBMCs), taken at baseline. The source of these receptors is a human donor with classical Hodgkin lymphoma.

The rearrangement joins TRBV5-4 to TRBJ1-1; a possible D gene is TRBD1 (6 bases). CDR1 is SGHNT, CDR2 YYREEE, per germline (reference sequence). V lost 0 bases, J lost 3 bases, and 9 bases lay in between. The CDR3 has 14 residues. Written as DNA, the CDR3 is TGTGCCAGCAGCTTGGGGGGGGCGCACACTGAAGCTTTCTTT. Protein product: CASSLGGAHTEAFF.

The chain is built from TRBV27 and TRBJ2-1; a weak D match, TRBD1 (5 bases). Trimming removed 0 bases at V and 7 bases at J, with 10 bases between. Germline V gives CDR1 MNHEY, CDR2 SMNVEV (reference sequence). This CDR3 comprises 14 residues. CDR3 amino acids: CASSLSPQGNEQFF. The CDR3 nucleotides are TGTGCCAGCAGTTTATCTCCCCAGGGAAATGAGCAGTTCTTC.

The rearrangement joins TRBV6-5 to TRBJ2-7, with D unclear. CDR1 is MNHEY, CDR2 SVGAGI, per germline. Trimming took 7 bases from V and 5 from J, leaving 18 bases between them. The CDR3 runs 14 residues. The CDR3 DNA follows: TGTGCCAGCAAGTTTGTGAAGGAGTCCCACGAGCAGTACTTC. Its protein product is CASKFVKESHEQYF.

V and J are TRBV23-1 and TRBJ2-4; D possibly uses TRBD1 or TRBD2 (7 bases each). TRBV23-1 is known as an ORF, though its function is uncertain. The V gene lost 5 bases and the J gene lost 3 bases, with 17 bases spanning the gap. CDR3 size: 16 residues. The CDR3 sequence is CASSFRGGEVKNIQYF. As DNA, the CDR3 is TGCGCCAGCAGTTTCAGGGGGGGCGAGGTCAAAAACATTCAGTACTTC.

The rearrangement links TRBV29-1 to TRBJ2-3, with TRBD2 matching over 11 bases. This CDR3 is built from 17 residues. Germline loops: CDR1 SQVTM, CDR2 ANQGSEA. The CDR3 nucleotides are TGCGGCTCCACCCCGACTAGCGGGACCTCAGGAACAGATACGCAGTATTTT. Protein product: CGSTPTSGTSGTDTQYF.

V and J are TRBV30 and TRBJ1-2, with 7 bases matching TRBD1. The germline CDR1 and CDR2 sequences are GTSNPN and SVGIG (reference sequence). Trimming at V came to 4 bases and at J to 3 bases, leaving 5 bases not matched to a gene. This CDR3 spans 13 amino acids. Here the CDR3 reads CAWIGQDHYGYTF. The CDR3 coding sequence is TGTGCCTGGATTGGACAGGACCACTATGGCTACACCTTC.

The J gene is TRBJ2-7, the V gene TRBV30, with D perhaps matching TRBD1 or TRBD2 (5 bases each). Trimming left V 5 bases short and J 3 bases short, with 5 bases between. The CDR3 runs 10 residues. Looked up from germline, CDR1 is GTSNPN and CDR2 is SVGIG (reference sequence). The CDR3 DNA reads TGTGCCTGGGGGGGCTACGAGCAGTACTTC. Protein product: CAWGGYEQYF.

By its share, this clone is medium-sized (0.01 to 0.1%). The rearrangement joins TRBV15 to TRBJ1-2, with unresolved D. The V end lost 0 bases, the J end lost 7 bases, and 6 bases lay between the germline ends. In germline, CDR1 is LNHNV, CDR2 YYDKDF (reference sequence). The CDR3 sequence is 12 residues long. The CDR3: CATSRDTAGYTF. In nucleotides, the CDR3 is TGTGCCACCAGCAGAGATACTGCTGGCTACACCTTC.

V usage is TRBV30 and J usage is TRBJ1-2; D remains ambiguous. CDR1 and CDR2 (germline): GTSNPN, SVGIG (reference sequence). V dropped 1 base and J dropped 2 bases, with 20 bases sitting between them. CDR3 size: 17 residues. The CDR3, as DNA: TGTGCCTGGAGTGGTTCGGGAGAAATCGTCGGGAACTATGGCTACACCTTC. Translation gives CAWSGSGEIVGNYGYTF.

The chain links TRBV5-1 to TRBJ2-5; D unresolved. V was shortened by 0 bases and J by 5 bases, with 11 bases between the two germline ends. The CDR3 consists of 14 residues. Germline V gene sequence: CDR1 SGHRS, CDR2 YFSETQ. The CDR3 nucleotides read TGCGCCAGCAGCTTGGGGTCCACTGCGGAGACCCAGTACTTC. Translation: CASSLGSTAETQYF. Supplemented by reference TRBV5-1 and TRBJ2-5, the full variable domain reads KAGVTQTPRYLIKTRGQQVTLSCSPISGHRSVSWYQQTPGQGLQFLFEYFSETQRNKGNFPGRFSGRQFSNSRSEMNVSTLELGDSALYLCASSLGSTAETQYFGPGTRLLVL.

CDR3 in DNA: TGTGCCAGTCTGGGGGACAGGGTGAGGTATGGCTACACCTTC. It yields the protein CASLGDRVRYGYTF. J is TRBJ1-2 and V is TRBV19, with 9 bases identical to TRBD1. This CDR3 spans 14 amino acids. CDR1 is LNHDA, CDR2 SQIVND, per germline (reference sequence). V was pared by 8 bases and J by 5 bases, with 9 bases of the junction left unmatched.

The CDR3 reads CASSGEDRETQYF. CDR3 coding DNA: TGTGCCAGCAGCGGAGAGGACAGAGAGACCCAGTACTTC. V is TRBV7-7 and J is TRBJ2-5; perhaps TRBD1 as D (6 bases). Trimming shortened V by 5 bases and J by 4 bases, and 11 bases separated the two germline ends. The CDR3 has 13 residues. Germline V gene data show CDR1 as SSHAT and CDR2 as FNYEAQ (reference sequence).

This clone was seen just once. The V and J genes are TRBV7-3 and TRBJ2-2; 12 bases are a match to TRBD1. With 4 bases clipped from V and 7 bases from J, the junction kept 4 bases outside the gene matches. Germline V CDR1 and CDR2: SGHTA, FQGTGA. The CDR3 has 15 amino acids. The DNA of the CDR3 is TGTGCCAGCAGCTCGGGACAGGGGGCAGACGGGGAGCTGTTTTTT. Protein product: CASSSGQGADGELFF.